This entry is about one T cell receptor beta chain. Next came a second PCR, run for about 7 to 12 cycles, which used a sample-barcoded 5' primer along with a J-beta primer mix. TCRdb reprocessed the 5' RACE reads with MiXCR, giving one entry per CDR3 protein. The sample consists of 550,000 to 750,000 distinct CDR3 sequences, roughly 21% of them appearing once. CDR1 is MDHEN, CDR2 SYDVKM, per germline. There are 13 residues in the CDR3. The sample belongs to a study of blood T cells in healthy people across ages. The chain links TRBV28 to TRBJ2-5; 12 positions match TRBD2. The J call may be wrong; the DNA end is better matched by TRBJ2-1. The receptor's source is a man between 65 and 79 years old in good health. The sequenced sample was blood. The CDR3 loop is CAGGTSGFNEQFF. The CDR3 DNA follows: TGTGCCGGGGGGACTAGCGGGTTCAATGAGCAGTTCTTC.